A single sample is the source of the 27 T cell receptor beta chains below, sequenced in a study of blood T cell repertoires in COVID-19. Assay used: immunoSEQ multiplex PCR; TCRdb lists only in-frame clones, some missing. The sample yields 130,000 or so clones, about 80% seen once. Source material: PBMCs or T cells enriched from blood (not recorded which). The receptor set was obtained from a man aged 50 or older who had recovered from COVID-19.

This clone turned up a few times. The gene calls are TRBV9 and TRBJ2-1, with TRBD1 matching 9 bases. CDR3 length: 15 amino acids. CDR1 SGDLS and CDR2 YYNGEE come from the germline V gene. With 4 bases clipped from V and 4 bases from J, the junction kept 6 bases outside the gene matches. DNA of the CDR3: TGTGCCAGCAGCCCATGGGACAGGGCTTACAATGAGCAGTTCTTC. Residues: CASSPWDRAYNEQFF. The variable domain in full, completed from reference TRBV9 and TRBJ2-1, reads DSGVTQTPKHLITATGQRVTLRCSPRSGDLSVYWYQQSLDQGLQFLIQYYNGEERAKGNILERFSAQQFPDLHSELNLSSLELGDSALYFCASSPWDRAYNEQFFGPGTRLTVL.

The V call is TRBV10-1, the J call TRBJ2-3; possible D gene TRBD1, 5 bases. This CDR3 contains 14 residues. Germline V lookup: CDR1 WNHNN, CDR2 SYGVQD (reference sequence). Trimming removed 4 bases from V and 1 base from J, with 9 bases in between. Written as DNA, the CDR3 is TGCGCCAGCAGTGGACAGACAGGCACAGATACGCAGTATTTT. It codes for CASSGQTGTDTQYF.

This clone was picked up one time. This CDR3 is CASSQDRGRSHEQFF. DNA for the CDR3: TGTGCCAGCAGCCAAGATAGGGGCAGGTCCCATGAGCAGTTCTTC. The chain recombines TRBV3-1 (or the pseudogene TRBV3-2) with TRBJ2-1, with D perhaps matching TRBD1 (5 bases). The CDR3 has 15 residues. Per germline, CDR1 LGHDT and CDR2 YNNKEL (reference sequence). V lost 0 bases to trimming and J lost 8 bases, with 14 bases between them.

The chain employs TRBV7-9 and TRBJ1-3, with D unresolved. Trimming removed 3 bases at V and 8 bases at J, with 8 bases between. Germline V gene data show CDR1 as SEHNR and CDR2 as FQNEAQ (reference sequence). The CDR3 spans 12 residues. The CDR3 nucleotides are TGTGCCAGCAGCTTCTTGGGCGACACCATATATTTT. Translated, it gives CASSFLGDTIYF.

The genes are TRBV4-3 and TRBJ2-7, with 11 bases aligning to TRBD1. Germline-derived CDR1 and CDR2 are LGHNA and YSLEER. This CDR3 comprises 18 residues. After removal of 1 base from V and 2 bases from J, the junction contained 10 bases not matched to a gene. The CDR3 nucleotides read TGCGCCAGCAGCCAAGGGACAGGGGGCTTTCTTCCCACCTACGAGCAGTACTTC. Amino acid sequence: CASSQGTGGFLPTYEQYF.

This chain connects TRBV27 to TRBJ1-2, with 7 bases aligning to TRBD1. The V gene's germline CDR1 is MNHEY and CDR2 SMNVEV (reference sequence). The CDR3 length is 14 residues. V was clipped by 9 bases and J by 4 bases; unmatched bases: 11. CDR3 DNA sequence: TGTGCCAGTTCACCCTTACAGGGGCTCTATGGCTACACCTTC. This sequence encodes CASSPLQGLYGYTF.

V usage is TRBV6-2 or TRBV6-3 and J usage is TRBJ1-2; unclear D gene. The germline gives CDR1 MNHEY, CDR2 SVGEGT. With 5 bases removed from V and 5 bases from J, the gap between germline ends came to 18 bases. This CDR3 is 15 amino acids long. Here the CDR3 reads CASSTPGRIAYGYTF. The DNA for the CDR3 is TGTGCCAGCAGTACTCCCGGGAGGATTGCATATGGCTACACCTTC.

This clone was counted a single time. The J gene is TRBJ1-6, the V gene TRBV6-2 or TRBV6-3; possible D gene TRBD1, 5 bases. Germline CDR1 is MNHEY and CDR2 is SVGEGT. The CDR3 runs to 15 residues. The V gene lost 3 bases and the J gene lost 4 bases, with 10 bases spanning the gap. As DNA, the CDR3 is TGTGCCAGCAGTTATTCGGGGACTTATAATTCACCCCTCCACTTT. Translated, it gives CASSYSGTYNSPLHF.

The chain uses TRBV9 and TRBJ1-1; 7 nucleotides match TRBD1. There are 16 residues in the CDR3. Trimming at V came to 1 base and at J to 3 bases, leaving 9 bases not matched to a gene. Looked up from germline, CDR1 is SGDLS and CDR2 is YYNGEE. CDR3 nucleotide sequence: TGTGCCAGCAGCGTATCCGGCAGGGGGACGGACACTGAAGCTTTCTTT. Its protein product is CASSVSGRGTDTEAFF. Drawing the rest from reference TRBV9 and TRBJ1-1, the complete variable domain is DSGVTQTPKHLITATGQRVTLRCSPRSGDLSVYWYQQSLDQGLQFLIQYYNGEERAKGNILERFSAQQFPDLHSELNLSSLELGDSALYFCASSVSGRGTDTEAFFGQGTRLTVV.

This clone occurred a few times. This chain joins TRBV2 and TRBJ1-1; 7 nucleotides agree with TRBD1. The V gene end was trimmed by 7 bases and the J gene end by 2 bases; junction bases not matched to a gene: 4. Germline V gives CDR1 SNHLY, CDR2 FYNNEI. The CDR3 totals 13 residues. The CDR3 DNA follows: TGTGCCAGCACCCGGGACAGAAACACTGAAGCTTTCTTT. Encoded protein: CASTRDRNTEAFF. Looking up the rest from reference TRBV2 and TRBJ1-1 gives the full variable domain: EPEVTQTPSHQVTQMGQEVILRCVPISNHLYFYWYRQILGQKVEFLVSFYNNEISEKSEIFDDQFSVERPDGSNFTLKIRSTKLEDSAMYFCASTRDRNTEAFFGQGTRLTVV.

This clone was seen a few times. The rearrangement uses TRBV2 and TRBJ2-7; D perhaps matches TRBD1 (5 bases). The germline gives CDR1 SNHLY, CDR2 FYNNEI. CDR3 length equals 12 residues. Deletions cut 3 bases from V and 7 bases from J, with 10 bases between. CDR3 in amino acids: CASSDPGLEQYF. CDR3 sequence (DNA): TGTGCCAGCAGTGATCCAGGGTTAGAGCAGTACTTC.

V usage is TRBV29-1 and J usage is TRBJ1-2, with 9 bases identical to TRBD1. V was pared by 7 bases and J by 8 bases, with 8 bases of the junction left unmatched. The germline gives CDR1 SQVTM, CDR2 ANQGSEA. The CDR3 length is 12 residues. CDR3 in DNA: TGCAGCGCTGCCTACAGGGGGCACGGCTACACCTTC. It specifies CSAAYRGHGYTF.

The rearrangement links TRBV3-1 (or the pseudogene TRBV3-2) to TRBJ2-3; 9 bases are shared with TRBD2. CDR1 LGHDT and CDR2 YNNKEL come from the germline V gene (reference sequence). The V and J ends lost 0 bases and 0 bases, in that order; junction bases with no gene match: 13. The CDR3 runs 20 residues. CDR3 protein: CASSQDWLAGRTSSTDTQYF. The CDR3, as DNA: TGTGCCAGCAGCCAAGATTGGCTAGCGGGGCGAACTTCTAGCACAGATACGCAGTATTTT.

This clone came up a few times. The CDR3, as DNA: TGCGCCAGCAGCTTGGACAACCGCTCCTACAATGAGCAGTTCTTC. Its protein product is CASSLDNRSYNEQFF. The V and J genes are TRBV5-1 and TRBJ2-1; D is uncertain. The germline gives CDR1 SGHRS, CDR2 YFSETQ. Trimming left V 0 bases short and J 0 bases short, with 7 bases between. This CDR3 has 15 amino acids.

This CDR3 reads CASRGLTIYQETQYF. CDR3 sequence (DNA): TGTGCCAGCAGGGGCTTGACTATTTACCAAGAGACCCAGTACTTC. The genes are TRBV2 and TRBJ2-5; the D gene is possibly TRBD2 (5 bases). The CDR3 spans 15 residues. V lost 6 bases and J lost 0, with 14 bases in between. Germline CDR1 is SNHLY and CDR2 is FYNNEI.

The gene calls are TRBV5-4 and TRBJ1-2; TRBD1 matches 7 bases. J lost 1 base, V lost 3 bases, and 6 bases had no gene match. The CDR3 has 15 amino acids. The germline CDR1 and CDR2 sequences are SGHNT and YYREEE (reference sequence). CDR3 residues: CASSYPGTVNYGYTF. CDR3 in DNA: TGTGCCAGCAGCTATCCCGGGACAGTTAACTATGGCTACACCTTC.

The J gene is TRBJ2-2, the V gene TRBV7-6; 7 bases align to TRBD2. Germline V gene data show CDR1 as SGHVS and CDR2 as FNYEAQ. The junction had 7 bases not matched to a gene; V was cut back by 5 bases and J by 1 base. The CDR3 runs to 16 residues. The DNA for the CDR3 is TGTGCCAGCAGCCTACTCGCGGGGGAGAACACCGGGGAGCTGTTTTTT. Its translation: CASSLLAGENTGELFF.

The rearrangement joins TRBV28 to TRBJ1-4, with TRBD1 identical over 7 bases. The V and J ends lost 5 bases and 10 bases, in that order; junction bases with no gene match: 10. The V gene's germline CDR1 is MDHEN and CDR2 SYDVKM. The CDR3 has 14 amino acids. The CDR3: CASSAVDRRGKLFF. The CDR3, as DNA: TGTGCCAGCAGTGCCGTGGACAGGCGGGGAAAACTGTTTTTT.

The chain joins TRBV19 to TRBJ2-1; the match to TRBD2 covers 8 bases. Germline loops: CDR1 LNHDA, CDR2 SQIVND (reference sequence). The CDR3 is 15 residues long. Germline trimming cut 3 bases from V and 9 bases from J; bases unmatched to any gene: 10. CDR3 sequence reads: CASSMPAGAAGEQFF. The CDR3 coding sequence is TGTGCCAGTAGTATGCCAGCGGGGGCCGCGGGTGAGCAGTTCTTC.

The CDR3 DNA follows: TGTGCCAGCAGCGTTGGGGGCCCCACTGAAGCTTTCTTT. As protein: CASSVGGPTEAFF. This rearrangement joins TRBV6-5 to TRBJ1-1, with a tentative D call TRBD1 (6 bases). Germline CDR1 is MNHEY and CDR2 is SVGAGI. Deletions cut 6 bases from V and 4 bases from J, with 12 bases between. The CDR3 consists of 13 residues.

The chain carries TRBV7-8 and TRBJ1-1; D may be TRBD1 (5 bases). Per germline, CDR1 SGHVS and CDR2 FQNEAQ. V was clipped by 1 base and J by 2 bases, with 11 bases between them. This CDR3 spans 15 amino acids. The CDR3 sequence: CASSLERQLNTEAFF. In nucleotides, the CDR3 is TGTGCCAGCAGCTTAGAGAGACAGCTAAACACTGAAGCTTTCTTT.

This clone was picked up a small number of times. The gene calls are TRBV7-2 and TRBJ1-3, with a possible D match to TRBD1 (5 bases). Germline CDR1 SGHTA, CDR2 FQGNSA. Trimming stripped 5 bases from V and 2 bases from J, with 10 bases between. This CDR3 region has 14 residues. For the CDR3, the DNA is TGTGCCAGCAGCCTTAGCAGGGCTGGAAACACCATATATTTT. Residues: CASSLSRAGNTIYF.

The chain employs TRBV27 and TRBJ1-2, with 8 positions matching TRBD1. Germline loops: CDR1 MNHEY, CDR2 SMNVEV (reference sequence). The CDR3 spans 11 residues. The V and J ends lost 10 bases and 7 bases, in that order; junction bases with no gene match: 5. As DNA, the CDR3 is TGTGCCACCAGACAGGGGCCTGGCTACACCTTC. This sequence encodes CATRQGPGYTF.

The rearrangement links TRBV7-2 to TRBJ2-1; 14 bases are a match to TRBD2. CDR3 size: 16 residues. V trimming: 5 bases; J trimming: 7 bases; junction bases outside the gene matches: 7. The germline CDR1 and CDR2 sequences are SGHTA and FQGNSA. CDR3 residues: CASSAVGLAGGNEQFF. CDR3 coding DNA: TGTGCCAGCAGCGCGGTCGGACTAGCGGGGGGTAATGAGCAGTTCTTC.

The gene calls are TRBV20-1 and TRBJ2-1; D is uncertain. With 2 bases removed from V and 6 bases from J, the gap between germline ends came to 2 bases. The germline CDR1 and CDR2 sequences are DFQATT and SNEGSKA (reference sequence). The CDR3 sequence is 10 residues long. The CDR3: CSARLNEQFF. DNA of the CDR3: TGCAGTGCTAGACTCAATGAGCAGTTCTTC.

CDR3 in amino acids: CASSLERARGETQYF. In DNA, the CDR3 is TGTGCCAGCAGCTTAGAAAGGGCCCGGGGAGAGACCCAGTACTTC. The chain employs TRBV11-2 and TRBJ2-5, with TRBD2 as a possible D gene (5 bases). The germline V gene has CDR1 SGHAT and CDR2 FQNNGV. The CDR3 has 15 amino acids. V dropped 0 bases and J dropped 4 bases, with 12 bases sitting between them.

This chain uses TRBV12-3 or TRBV12-4 with TRBJ2-5; TRBD2 matches at 10 bases. The CDR3 runs 13 residues. With 6 bases clipped from V and 4 bases from J, the junction kept 2 bases outside the gene matches. CDR3 in DNA: TGTGCCAGCAGGCAGCGGGGGGGAGAGACCCAGTACTTC. Translation gives CASRQRGGETQYF.